A single sample gave rise to the 16 T cell receptor beta chains below, sequenced in a study of post-analysis software for immune sequencing data. Study-level results: TRBV5-6, TRBV5-1 and TRBV20-1 belonged to a set of roughly 5 TRBV segments that were more frequent in patients than controls.

Antigen specificity for these receptors is unknown. cDNA libraries of TCR beta carried unique molecular identifiers. TCRdb re-called the PCR reads with MiXCR, one entry per CDR3 protein. The table lists approximately 160,000 distinct CDR3 sequences, 30% of them singletons. Sequenced sample: blood. The origin of the receptors is a girl aged 5-17 years with multiple sclerosis.

This clonotype was seen only a few times. The chain employs TRBV5-1 and TRBJ1-1; a possible D gene is TRBD1 (5 bases). The V end was cut by 0 bases, the J end by 4 bases, with 13 bases between. Germline CDR1 is SGHRS and CDR2 is YFSETQ. CDR3 length equals 15 residues. In nucleotides, the CDR3 is TGCGCCAGCAGCTTGGAGGCGGCCGGGGGCACTGAAGCTTTCTTT. Protein product: CASSLEAAGGTEAFF.

This clonotype has just one count. A read error is possible here, since a much larger clone lies one base away. The rearrangement uses TRBV6-6 and TRBJ1-2; no clear D. The V end was cut by 2 bases, the J end by 0 bases, with 7 bases between. The CDR3 sequence is 14 residues long. CDR1 is MNHNY, CDR2 SVGAGI, per germline (reference sequence). The CDR3 sequence is CASSYRQPNYGYTF. The CDR3 DNA is TGTGCCAGCAGTTACAGGCAGCCTAACTATGGCTACACCTTC.

As regards this clonotype: A read error may be the cause here, since a much bigger clone is one base away. The chain couples TRBV27 to TRBJ2-1, with D perhaps given as TRBD1 or TRBD2 (5 bases each). The CDR3 contains 13 residues. V lost 5 bases, J lost 13 bases, and 18 bases lay in between. Germline lookup yields CDR1 MNHEY and CDR2 SMNVEV (reference sequence). The CDR3 sequence: CASSGDLGETQFF. The DNA of the CDR3 is TGTGCCAGCAGTGGCGACCTAGGGGAGACCCAGTTCTTC.

This clonotype came up a few times. The chain links TRBV28 to TRBJ2-1, with a possible D match to TRBD2 (5 bases). CDR3 length: 15 amino acids. V was trimmed by 3 bases and J by 8 bases, leaving 17 bases between them. From germline, CDR1 is MDHEN and CDR2 SYDVKM. For the CDR3, the DNA is TGTGCCAGCAGTTTCCCAGGACGCGTAGCGTATGAGCAGTTCTTC. Translation: CASSFPGRVAYEQFF.

The J gene is TRBJ1-6, the V gene TRBV9; D possibly corresponds to TRBD1 (6 bases). The CDR3 runs 15 residues. V shed 0 bases and J shed 8 bases, with 12 bases lying between them. The V gene's germline CDR1 is SGDLS and CDR2 YYNGEE. The CDR3 nucleotides read TGTGCCAGCAGCGTAGCCGGGGCAGGGGATTCACCCCTCCACTTT. Its translation is CASSVAGAGDSPLHF.

This clonotype was recorded many times. The chain couples TRBV29-1 to TRBJ1-2; 7 bases are shared with TRBD1. The germline CDR1 and CDR2 sequences are SQVTM and ANQGSEA. Trimming at V came to 7 bases and at J to 8 bases, leaving 7 bases not matched to a gene. The length of the CDR3 is 11 residues. CDR3 protein: CSAQGKGGYTF. CDR3 nucleotide sequence: TGCAGCGCACAGGGGAAGGGAGGCTACACCTTC.

The rearrangement links TRBV12-3 or TRBV12-4 to TRBJ2-1; 12 bases fit TRBD2. This CDR3 comprises 15 residues. The ends lost 4 bases at V and 9 bases at J; junction bases unmatched: 7. This CDR3 is CASSSTSGRLSEQFF. The CDR3 nucleotides read TGTGCCAGCAGTTCAACTAGCGGGAGGCTCAGTGAGCAGTTCTTC.

As for this clonotype: Just one base apart from a much larger clone, this may be a read error. This chain connects TRBV7-2 to TRBJ2-3; TRBD2 agrees at 7 bases. Germline V gives CDR1 SGHTA, CDR2 FQGNSA. The CDR3 is 15 amino acids. CDR3 residues: CAGSLAGDNTDTQYF. CDR3 DNA: TGTGCCGGCAGCTTAGCGGGCGATAACACAGATACGCAGTATTTT.

The chain employs TRBV29-1 and TRBJ1-2; the match to TRBD1 covers 8 bases. Germline trimming cut 7 bases from V and 7 bases from J; bases unmatched to any gene: 8. CDR3 length equals 12 residues. CDR1 is SQVTM and CDR2 is ANQGSEA in the germline V gene. The CDR3 coding sequence is TGCAGCGGTTACGCTGGACAGGGTGGCTACACCTTC. Translated, it gives CSGYAGQGGYTF. Together with reference TRBV29-1 and TRBJ1-2, the CDR3 gives the full variable domain: SAVISQKPSRDICQRGTSLTIQCQVDSQVTMMFWYRQQPGQSLTLIATANQGSEATYESGFVIDKFPISRPNLTFSTLTVSNMSPEDSSIYLCSGYAGQGGYTFGSGTRLTVV.

A word on this clonotype: With a much larger clone just one base away, this may be a read error. The CDR3 reads CAGSPLTSGTGNEQFF. As DNA, the CDR3 is TGTGCCGGCTCACCATTGACTAGCGGGACCGGAAATGAGCAGTTCTTC. The chain joins TRBV18 to TRBJ2-1, with 11 bases that match TRBD2. The length of the CDR3 is 16 residues. Germline V gene sequence: CDR1 KGHSH, CDR2 LQKENI.

In its sample, this clonotype was seen a few times. The J gene is TRBJ1-1, the V gene TRBV6-5, with D perhaps TRBD1 (5 bases). V lost 0 bases and J lost 0, with 11 bases in between. The CDR3 consists of 16 residues. Germline V CDR1 and CDR2: MNHEY, SVGAGI. The DNA for the CDR3 is TGTGCCAGCAGTTACTCTGCGGGGGACTTGAACACTGAAGCTTTCTTT. It yields the protein CASSYSAGDLNTEAFF.

This clonotype has a handful of counts. This chain joins TRBV15 and TRBJ1-4; D perhaps matches TRBD1 (5 bases). CDR3 length: 15 amino acids. Per the germline V gene, CDR1 is LNHNV and CDR2 is YYDKDF (reference sequence). V was trimmed by 1 base and J by 8 bases, leaving 14 bases between them. CDR3 amino acids: CATSRAPGTQEKLFF. The CDR3 DNA reads as TGTGCCACCAGCAGAGCCCCAGGGACTCAAGAAAAACTGTTTTTT.

At least ten counts were recorded for this clonotype. The rearrangement links TRBV27 to TRBJ2-1, with 11 bases matching TRBD2. Trimming cost V 5 bases and J 0 bases; bases outside gene matches: 3. The CDR3 sequence is 16 residues long. CDR1 and CDR2 (germline): MNHEY, SMNVEV (reference sequence). The CDR3 DNA reads TGTGCCAGCAGTCCCGGGACTAGCGGCTCCTACAATGAGCAGTTCTTC. Its protein product is CASSPGTSGSYNEQFF.

Only a few counts were recorded for this clonotype. The gene calls are TRBV7-9 and TRBJ1-4; D is ambiguous. Germline loops: CDR1 SEHNR, CDR2 FQNEAQ (reference sequence). The CDR3 is 14 amino acids. V lost 3 bases and J lost 5, with 10 bases in between. CDR3 sequence (DNA): TGTGCCAGCAGCTTGTCGGAGAAAAATGAAAAACTGTTTTTT. Residues: CASSLSEKNEKLFF.

A remark on this clonotype: This could be a read error, since a much larger clone is one nucleotide away. The chain employs TRBV12-3 or TRBV12-4 and TRBJ2-1; 11 bases align to TRBD2. The CDR3 spans 16 residues. The V gene end was trimmed by 1 base and the J gene end by 6 bases; junction bases not matched to a gene: 5. The CDR3 region has the DNA TGTGCCAGCAGTTTAGGGACTAGCGGGTGGTGCAATGAGCAGTTCTTC. Translated, it gives CASSLGTSGWCNEQFF.

A few counts support this clonotype. This chain links TRBV5-1 with TRBJ2-1; 13 positions match TRBD2. The junction had 5 bases not matched to a gene; V was cut back by 6 bases and J by 8 bases. The CDR3 length is 14 residues. Looked up from germline, CDR1 is SGHRS and CDR2 is YFSETQ. The CDR3 protein is CASTRTSGSDEQFF. CDR3 DNA: TGCGCCAGCACCCGGACTAGCGGGAGTGATGAGCAGTTCTTC.